This T cell receptor beta chain is from a study of OX40 agonist ivuxolimab in advanced cancers. Study-level information: Ivuxolimab was delivered to patients intravenously every 2 weeks at doses spanning 0.01 to 10 mg/kg. A mean age of about 56 years, range 23 to 79, was recorded, and approximately 85% were male. Broader study findings: Certain nonresponders likewise exhibited a low normalized T-cell clonal expansion.

This clone appeared once. What it binds is not known. Sequencing used immunoSEQ multiplex PCR; TCRdb keeps in-frame clones, though not all of them. The data contain about 80,000 clones, around 92% of them seen just once; the ten biggest clones take up about 8.6%. The receptor comes from an adult with an advanced solid tumor such as melanoma, head and neck, liver or kidney cancer. The sample in question was CD4+ or CD8+ T cells sorted from blood, obtained in a trial of the OX40 agonist ivuxolimab.

CDR3 sequence: CASSEVPTGRTEAFF. The CDR3 DNA reads as TGCGCCAGCAGCGAGGTGCCTACGGGACGGACTGAAGCTTTCTTT. The chain links TRBV5-1 to TRBJ1-1; possible D gene TRBD1, 5 bases. The CDR3 is 15 residues long. V was pared by 4 bases and J by 5 bases, with 18 bases between. From germline, CDR1 is SGHRS and CDR2 YFSETQ.